One and the same sample provided the 17 T cell receptor beta chains below, sequenced in a study of shared clonotypes between healthy human individuals. Here immunoSEQ multiplex PCR was the method, and the copy in TCRdb shows in-frame clones only, minus some. The repertoire includes over a million clones, roughly 96% of them detected once, and 0.95% to 1.5% sits in the top ten. Sequenced input: naive CD4+ T cells sorted from blood. The subset was: CD45RA+ positively selected. The receptors come from a man aged 30-40 years in good health.

The chain employs TRBV5-4 and TRBJ2-2, with 9 bases fitting TRBD2. The CDR3 totals 15 residues. After removal of 1 base from V and 4 bases from J, the junction contained 2 bases not matched to a gene. Germline V gives CDR1 SGHNT, CDR2 YYREEE (reference sequence). CDR3 nucleotides: TGTGCCAGCAGCTTGTCAGCGGGAGGCACCGGGGAGCTGTTTTTT. Translated: CASSLSAGGTGELFF.

The V and J genes are TRBV7-2 and TRBJ2-2, with 10 bases fitting TRBD1. The V gene's germline CDR1 is SGHTA and CDR2 FQGNSA. There are 17 residues in the CDR3. V shed 4 bases, J shed 7 bases, and the junction held 12 bases outside the gene matches. CDR3 nucleotides: TGTGCCAGCAGCTCGAGACAGGGGGCGCGAAGTGGCGGGGAGCTGTTTTTT. As protein: CASSSRQGARSGGELFF.

The genes are TRBV15 and TRBJ2-1; 14 nucleotides match TRBD2. The CDR3 contains 16 residues. Losses at the gene ends were 0 bases for V and 13 bases for J; bases not matched to a gene: 8. The germline V gene encodes CDR1 LNHNV and CDR2 YYDKDF (reference sequence). This chain's CDR3 is CATSRDRTSGRKVQFF. The CDR3 DNA follows: TGTGCCACCAGCAGAGATCGGACTAGCGGGAGGAAGGTACAGTTCTTC.

The rearrangement links TRBV5-4 to TRBJ1-1; TRBD1 aligns across 7 bases. The trim removed 3 bases at V and 4 bases at J, leaving 12 bases unmatched. The germline CDR1 and CDR2 sequences are SGHNT and YYREEE (reference sequence). The CDR3 runs to 16 residues. CDR3 DNA: TGTGCCAGCAGCTATATGAAACATGCAGGGGGCACTGAAGCTTTCTTT. Protein: CASSYMKHAGGTEAFF.

The chain joins TRBV4-1 to TRBJ2-3, with 10 bases fitting TRBD2. The germline V gene encodes CDR1 MGHRA and CDR2 YSYEKL. The V segment lost 3 bases and the J segment 2 bases; nucleotides outside the gene matches: 8. The CDR3 runs to 17 residues. In DNA form, the CDR3 reads TGCGCCAGCAGCCACGCGGGACTAGCGAAACACACAGATACGCAGTATTTT. Amino acid sequence: CASSHAGLAKHTDTQYF.

The rearrangement uses TRBV29-1 and TRBJ1-4; no clear D. CDR3 length: 14 residues. Trimming pared 7 bases from V and 5 bases from J, leaving 17 bases between. Germline V gene sequence: CDR1 SQVTM, CDR2 ANQGSEA. CDR3 amino acids: CSALLSASNEKLFF. DNA of the CDR3: TGCAGCGCTCTACTTTCCGCCAGCAATGAAAAACTGTTTTTT.

The rearrangement links TRBV25-1 to TRBJ1-4, with 7 bases matching TRBD1. This CDR3 contains 16 residues. Germline values: CDR1 MGHDK, CDR2 SYGVNS. V was clipped by 2 bases and J by 5 bases; unmatched bases: 8. The CDR3 DNA sequence: TGTGCCAGCAGTGAACCTAGGACAGGCTGGAATGAAAAACTGTTTTTT. It specifies CASSEPRTGWNEKLFF.

This clone was recorded once. This chain connects TRBV6-1 to TRBJ2-3, with 9 positions matching TRBD1. The CDR3 contains 15 residues. The ends lost 5 bases at V and 2 bases at J; junction bases unmatched: 5. Germline loops: CDR1 MNHNS, CDR2 SASEGT. Here the CDR3 DNA reads TGTGCCAGCAGTCCGACAGGGGGAAACACAGATACGCAGTATTTT. Protein: CASSPTGGNTDTQYF.

The rearrangement uses TRBV19 and TRBJ1-2, with D perhaps TRBD1 (6 bases). The CDR3 loop spans 15 amino acids. The germline V gene encodes CDR1 LNHDA and CDR2 SQIVND (reference sequence). Trimming cost V 5 bases and J 4 bases, with 17 bases left between them. The CDR3 reads CASSSLGGGLYGYTF. CDR3 DNA: TGTGCCAGTAGTTCCCTCGGTGGGGGGCTCTATGGCTACACCTTC.

The chain employs TRBV29-1 and TRBJ1-2; no firm D call. V lost 4 bases and J 0 bases, leaving 6 bases between the germline ends. Germline V lookup: CDR1 SQVTM, CDR2 ANQGSEA. This CDR3 is 12 amino acids long. The CDR3, as DNA: TGCAGCGTTGTTCAGCCTAACTATGGCTACACCTTC. Translating it yields CSVVQPNYGYTF. Looking up the rest from reference TRBV29-1 and TRBJ1-2 gives the full variable domain: SAVISQKPSRDICQRGTSLTIQCQVDSQVTMMFWYRQQPGQSLTLIATANQGSEATYESGFVIDKFPISRPNLTFSTLTVSNMSPEDSSIYLCSVVQPNYGYTFGSGTRLTVV.

This clone was seen a few times. The chain is built from TRBV2 and TRBJ1-2; TRBD1 matches 7 bases. The CDR3 length is 13 residues. V lost 6 bases to trimming and J lost 7 bases; unmatched junction nucleotides: 8. The germline V gene encodes CDR1 SNHLY and CDR2 FYNNEI. As DNA, the CDR3 is TGTGCCAGCAGCGGACAGGCCTTTGGTGGCTACACCTTC. Translating it yields CASSGQAFGGYTF.

The rearrangement links TRBV2 to TRBJ2-1; 12 nucleotides align to TRBD2. This CDR3 spans 18 amino acids. Germline V CDR1 and CDR2: SNHLY, FYNNEI. The V and J ends lost 4 bases and 5 bases, in that order; junction bases with no gene match: 12. CDR3 sequence (DNA): TGTGCCAGCAGTGGCAAGACTAGCGGGAGTAGAGTCGACAATGAGCAGTTCTTC. Translation: CASSGKTSGSRVDNEQFF.

This sequence joins TRBV7-2 and TRBJ2-1; D call uncertain. This CDR3 region has 16 residues. V dropped 3 bases and J dropped 7 bases, with 19 bases sitting between them. CDR1 and CDR2 (germline): SGHTA, FQGNSA. CDR3 in amino acids: CASSFESRFPVNEQFF. Written as DNA, the CDR3 is TGTGCCAGCAGCTTTGAGTCCAGGTTCCCCGTTAATGAGCAGTTCTTC.

The V and J genes are TRBV5-5 and TRBJ1-4; D unresolved. Trimming stripped 5 bases from V and 8 bases from J, with 10 bases between. CDR3 length: 12 amino acids. CDR1 and CDR2 (germline): SGHKS, YYEKEE (reference sequence). In DNA, the CDR3 is TGTGCCAGCAGGTACGGGCAAGAAAAACTGTTTTTT. Its protein is CASRYGQEKLFF.

V gene TRBV30 combines with J gene TRBJ1-4; D call uncertain. Germline V gives CDR1 GTSNPN, CDR2 SVGIG (reference sequence). Trimming took off 2 bases at V and 5 bases at J, with 6 bases between the two ends. The CDR3 loop spans 12 amino acids. The DNA of the CDR3 is TGTGCCTGGAGTCCCAAAAATGAAAAACTGTTTTTT. Its protein is CAWSPKNEKLFF.

This rearrangement joins TRBV13 to TRBJ1-2; 9 nucleotides agree with TRBD1. The CDR3 spans 16 residues. V lost 0 bases, J lost 2 bases, and 4 bases stayed unmatched. In germline, CDR1 is PRHDT, CDR2 FYEKMQ (reference sequence). CDR3 DNA: TGTGCCAGCAGCTTAGGACAGGGGGCGAAGAACTATGGCTACACCTTC. Residues: CASSLGQGAKNYGYTF.

This chain connects TRBV9 to TRBJ2-6; no firm D call. V was trimmed by 5 bases and J by 2 bases, leaving 8 bases between them. In germline, CDR1 is SGDLS, CDR2 YYNGEE. This CDR3 spans 14 amino acids. CDR3 bases: TGTGCCAGCAGTCTAAGGACTGGGGCCAACGTCCTGACTTTC. Amino acids: CASSLRTGANVLTF.